The clone carrying this T cell receptor (beta chain) was picked up a small number of times. The antigen remains undetermined. The V gene lost 4 bases and the J gene lost 4 bases, with 17 bases spanning the gap. This CDR3 is 14 amino acids long. Germline loops: CDR1 DFQATT, CDR2 SNEGSKA (reference sequence). The data were taken from a study of response to subunit inactivated influenza vaccine. TCRdb itself ran the RT-PCR reads through MiXCR, one entry per CDR3 protein. The data show 500,000 or so distinct CDR3 sequences, around 9.9% seen once. Overall study findings and caveats: The authors offered the suggestion that each seasonal influenza vaccination recruits few new T cells.

The receptor comes from a man in his forties or fifties who received an inactivated influenza vaccine. The rearrangement uses TRBV20-1 and TRBJ2-7; D call uncertain. The sequencing used PBMCs from blood, collected around seven weeks after vaccination. CDR3 bases: TGCAGTGCTAAGCCGCACGGGCCACTTTACGAGCAGTACTTC. It translates to CSAKPHGPLYEQYF.